What follows describes a single T cell receptor (beta chain). Its antigen is currently unknown. This entry is derived from a study of T cell responses to AZD1222 COVID-19 vaccine. Study outcomes and limitations: The number of AZD1222 recipients seropositive at baseline was only 5 to 7. Breadth and depth of Spike-specific TCRs rose after two AZD1222 doses. Clonal diversity may have been underestimated, and the donors were mostly white British, with more females than males. Every sample of the repertoires postdated the peak T cell response.

Germline lookup yields CDR1 MDHEN and CDR2 SYDVKM. This CDR3 comprises 16 residues. The trim removed 0 bases at V and 1 base at J, leaving 3 bases unmatched. Sequencing used immunoSEQ multiplex PCR; TCRdb keeps in-frame clones, though not all of them. This sample has 150,000 to 200,000 clones, with around 93% found just once. The sample here was peripheral blood, taken on day 0 of AZD1222 vaccination. This sequence joins TRBV28 and TRBJ2-5; the match to TRBD1 covers 9 bases. The sequence was obtained from an adult in good health. The CDR3 sequence: CASSLWGTGSQETQYF. The CDR3, as DNA: TGTGCCAGCAGTTTATGGGGGACAGGGTCCCAAGAGACCCAGTACTTC.